This TCR beta chain derives from a study of Graves' ophthalmopathy and Graves' hyperthyroidism. Across the study: Untreated patients at initial diagnosis provided peripheral blood.

General observations from the study: Ophthalmopathy versus stable hyperthyroidism: 13-signature model gave 87.88% sensitivity, 81.08% specificity.

This clonotype was counted ten times or more. Its antigen is unknown. The V gene's germline CDR1 is MDHEN and CDR2 SYDVKM. The trim removed 6 bases at V and 6 bases at J, leaving 4 bases unmatched. The CDR3 is 14 amino acids. Excluded were patients with other autoimmune diseases, uncontrolled infections, pregnancy or lactation. Orbital computed tomography, together with clinical symptoms, serum thyroxine, TRAb and thyroid ultrasound, was used for diagnosis. Transcripts of RNA were the source for amplifying TCR beta CDR3 regions. The library came from an HTBI-primed first-round RT-PCR and a second-round multiplex PCR. TCRdb reanalysed the multiplex PCR reads using MiXCR and keeps one entry per CDR3 protein. The sample yields about 57,000 distinct CDR3 sequences, approximately 50% seen once.

The TCR sequence derives from an adult woman with Graves' ophthalmopathy. The chain recombines TRBV28 with TRBJ2-3, with 12 bases lining up with TRBD2. The sample consisted of peripheral blood. CDR3 in amino acids: CASRLAGGWDTQYF. In DNA, the CDR3 is TGTGCCAGCAGACTAGCGGGAGGCTGGGATACGCAGTATTTT.